This entry is about one T cell receptor beta chain. What it binds is unknown. This sample is drawn from a study of blood T cells in healthy people across ages. Broader study findings: TCR beta diversity per million T cells fell roughly linearly with age. Fewer expanded clones and more diversity marked long-lived versus aged donors. A conclusive naive versus antigen-experienced comparison was prevented by the unsorted PBMCs.

Primers used in a second PCR of about 6 to 11 cycles were a sample-barcoded 5' primer and a J-beta primer mix. Sequencing recovered at least 2.5 million CDR3-containing paired-end reads from each sample. A single record per CDR3 protein comes from TCRdb applying MiXCR to the 5' RACE reads. The top ten hold roughly 8% of the sample, which has 1.5 million to 2 million distinct CDR3 sequences, 28% seen once. The sequenced sample was blood. The clonotype was recovered from a woman aged 25-40 years in good health.

The DNA of the CDR3 is TGCGCCAGCAGCTCAGGACTCGGGAACACTGAAGCTTTCTTT. It yields the protein CASSSGLGNTEAFF. The rearrangement links TRBV5-1 to TRBJ1-1, with D unresolved. There are 14 residues in the CDR3. V lost 3 bases and J 1 base, leaving 10 bases between the germline ends. Germline V lookup: CDR1 SGHRS, CDR2 YFSETQ.